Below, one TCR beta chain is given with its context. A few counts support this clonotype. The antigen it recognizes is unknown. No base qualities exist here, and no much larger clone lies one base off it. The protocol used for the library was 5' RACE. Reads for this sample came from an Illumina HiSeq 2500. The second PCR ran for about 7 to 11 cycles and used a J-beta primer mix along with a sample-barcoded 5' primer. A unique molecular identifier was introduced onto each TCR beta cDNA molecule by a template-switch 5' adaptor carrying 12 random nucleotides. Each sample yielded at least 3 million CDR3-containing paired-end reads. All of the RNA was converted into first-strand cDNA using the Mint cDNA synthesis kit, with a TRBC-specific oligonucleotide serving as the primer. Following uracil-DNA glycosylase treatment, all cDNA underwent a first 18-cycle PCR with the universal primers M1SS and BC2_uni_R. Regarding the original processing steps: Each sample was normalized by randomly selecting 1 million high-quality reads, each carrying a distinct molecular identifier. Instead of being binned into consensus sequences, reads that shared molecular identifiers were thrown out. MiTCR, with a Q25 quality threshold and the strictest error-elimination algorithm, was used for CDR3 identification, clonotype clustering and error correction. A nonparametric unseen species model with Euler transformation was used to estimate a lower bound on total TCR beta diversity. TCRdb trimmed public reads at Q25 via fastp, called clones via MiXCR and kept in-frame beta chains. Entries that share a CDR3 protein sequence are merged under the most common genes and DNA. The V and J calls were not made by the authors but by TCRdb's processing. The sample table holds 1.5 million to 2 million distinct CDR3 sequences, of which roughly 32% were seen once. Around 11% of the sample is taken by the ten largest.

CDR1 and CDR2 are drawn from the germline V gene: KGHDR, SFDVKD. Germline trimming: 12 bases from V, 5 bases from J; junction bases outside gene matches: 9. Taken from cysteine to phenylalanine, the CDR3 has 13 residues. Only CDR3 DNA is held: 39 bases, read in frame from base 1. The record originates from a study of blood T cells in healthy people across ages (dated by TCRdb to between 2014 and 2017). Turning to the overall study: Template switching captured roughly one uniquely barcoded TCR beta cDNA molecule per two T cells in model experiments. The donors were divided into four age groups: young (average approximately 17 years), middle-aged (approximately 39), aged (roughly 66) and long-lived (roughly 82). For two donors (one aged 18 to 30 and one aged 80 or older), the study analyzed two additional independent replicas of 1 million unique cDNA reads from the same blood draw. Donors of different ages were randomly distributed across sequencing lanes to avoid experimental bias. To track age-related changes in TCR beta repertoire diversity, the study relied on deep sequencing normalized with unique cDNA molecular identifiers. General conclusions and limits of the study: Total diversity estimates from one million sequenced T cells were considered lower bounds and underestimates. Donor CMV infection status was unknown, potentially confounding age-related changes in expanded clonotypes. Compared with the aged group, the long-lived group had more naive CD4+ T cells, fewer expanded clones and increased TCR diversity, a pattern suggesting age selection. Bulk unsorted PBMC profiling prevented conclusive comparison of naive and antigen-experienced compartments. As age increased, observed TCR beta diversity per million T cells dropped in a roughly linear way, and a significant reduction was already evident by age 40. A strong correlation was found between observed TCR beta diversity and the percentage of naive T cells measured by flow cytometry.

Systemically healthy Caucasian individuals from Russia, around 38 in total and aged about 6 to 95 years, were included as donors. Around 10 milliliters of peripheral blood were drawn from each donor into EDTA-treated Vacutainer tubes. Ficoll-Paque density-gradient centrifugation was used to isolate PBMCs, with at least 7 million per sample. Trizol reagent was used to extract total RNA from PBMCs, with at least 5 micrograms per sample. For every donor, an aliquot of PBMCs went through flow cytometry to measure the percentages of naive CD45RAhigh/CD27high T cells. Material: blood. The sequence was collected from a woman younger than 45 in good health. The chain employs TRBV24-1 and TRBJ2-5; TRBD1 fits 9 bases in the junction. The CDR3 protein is CAAQQGAGETQYF. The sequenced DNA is TGTGCCGCCCAACAGGGGGCAGGGGAGACCCAGTACTTC.